This TCR beta chain was captured in a study of blood T cell repertoires in COVID-19. Background on the study: The study drew acute and convalescent COVID-19 samples from the United States, Italy and Spain. T cells, B-cell-depleted T cells, or PBMCs supplied cDNA or gDNA.

Original methodology: Reference gene primer amplification gave nucleated cell count estimates. Assay used: immunoSEQ multiplex PCR; TCRdb lists only in-frame clones, some missing. The V and J calls and clone size are taken from that table; D and trimming were inferred from the DNA. Of over 200,000 clones listed, around 88% were seen once; the top ten hold 8% to 10%. This CDR3 is built from 16 residues. The germline CDR1 and CDR2 sequences are SGHRS and YFSETQ. The ends were cut back, 0 bases at V and 1 base at J, with 11 bases in the middle. The V and J genes are TRBV5-1 and TRBJ1-5; tentatively, D is TRBD1 (6 bases). Sequencing used peripheral blood. The source is a woman between 50 and 59 years old with acute or convalescent COVID-19. This CDR3 reads CASSLGGQASNQPQHF. For the CDR3, the DNA is TGCGCCAGCAGCTTGGGGGGGCAGGCCAGCAATCAGCCCCAGCATTTT.